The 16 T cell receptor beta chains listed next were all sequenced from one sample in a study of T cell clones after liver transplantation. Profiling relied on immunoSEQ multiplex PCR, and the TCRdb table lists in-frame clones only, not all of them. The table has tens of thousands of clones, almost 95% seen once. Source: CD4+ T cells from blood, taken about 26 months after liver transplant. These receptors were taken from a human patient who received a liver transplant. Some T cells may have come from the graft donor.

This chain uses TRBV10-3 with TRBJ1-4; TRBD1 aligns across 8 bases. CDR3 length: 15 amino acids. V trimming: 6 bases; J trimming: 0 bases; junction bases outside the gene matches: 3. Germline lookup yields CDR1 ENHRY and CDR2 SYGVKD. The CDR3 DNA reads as TGTGCCATCAGACAGGGGGTCGCAACTAATGAAAAACTGTTTTTT. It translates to CAIRQGVATNEKLFF.

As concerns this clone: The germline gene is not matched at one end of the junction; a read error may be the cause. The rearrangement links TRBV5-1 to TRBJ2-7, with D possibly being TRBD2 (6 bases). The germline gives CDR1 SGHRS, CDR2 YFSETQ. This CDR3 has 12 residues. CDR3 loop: CASSRDSHEQYF. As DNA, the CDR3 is TGCGCCAGCAGCCGGGACTCCCACGAGCAGTACTTC.

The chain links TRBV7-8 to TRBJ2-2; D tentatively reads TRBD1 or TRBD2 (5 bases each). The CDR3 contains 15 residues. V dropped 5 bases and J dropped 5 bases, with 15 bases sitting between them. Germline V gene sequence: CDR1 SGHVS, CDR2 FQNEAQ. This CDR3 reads CASSRDGAKTGELFF. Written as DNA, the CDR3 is TGTGCCAGCAGCCGGGACGGGGCAAAGACCGGGGAGCTGTTTTTT.

The CDR3 sequence is CASSTIPRNEAFF. In DNA, the CDR3 is TGTGCCAGCAGCACAATCCCCAGAAATGAAGCTTTCTTT. J is TRBJ1-1 and V is TRBV11-2; no clear D. Trimming cost V 5 bases and J 7 bases, with 14 bases left between them. This CDR3 is built from 13 residues. CDR1 and CDR2 (germline): SGHAT, FQNNGV. Supplemented by reference TRBV11-2 and TRBJ1-1, the full variable domain reads EAGVAQSPRYKIIEKRQSVAFWCNPISGHATLYWYQQILGQGPKLLIQFQNNGVVDDSQLPKDRFSAERLKGVDSTLKIQPAKLEDSAVYLCASSTIPRNEAFFGQGTRLTVV.

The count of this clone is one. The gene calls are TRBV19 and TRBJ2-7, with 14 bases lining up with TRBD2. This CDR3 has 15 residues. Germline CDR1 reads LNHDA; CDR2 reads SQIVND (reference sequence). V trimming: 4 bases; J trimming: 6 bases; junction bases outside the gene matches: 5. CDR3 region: CASSKGTSGSLEQYF. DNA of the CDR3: TGTGCCAGTAGTAAAGGGACTAGCGGGAGTCTCGAGCAGTACTTC.

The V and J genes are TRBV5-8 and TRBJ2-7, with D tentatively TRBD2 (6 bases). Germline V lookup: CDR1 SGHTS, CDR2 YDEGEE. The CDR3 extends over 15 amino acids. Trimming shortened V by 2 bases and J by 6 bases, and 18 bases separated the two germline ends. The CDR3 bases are TGTGCCAGCAGCTTTAGGGACTCTCTCCTCCCCGAGCAGTACTTC. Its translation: CASSFRDSLLPEQYF.

As DNA, the CDR3 is TGTGCCAGCAGCTTAAGCCACGGACATCAGTTGAATGGCTACACCTTC. Translation: CASSLSHGHQLNGYTF. The rearrangement joins TRBV7-3 to TRBJ1-2, with TRBD1 as a possible D gene (5 bases). This CDR3 spans 16 amino acids. In germline, CDR1 is SGHTA, CDR2 FQGTGA. The V end lost 1 base, the J end lost 6 bases, and 18 bases lay between the germline ends.

CDR3: CASSDRRTGGAGELFF. In DNA form, the CDR3 reads TGTGCCAGCAGCGACCGCAGGACAGGGGGAGCCGGGGAGCTGTTTTTT. The gene calls are TRBV2 and TRBJ2-2; TRBD1 agrees at 10 bases. J lost 6 bases, V lost 6 bases, and 10 bases had no gene match. The CDR3 has 16 residues. CDR1 SNHLY and CDR2 FYNNEI come from the germline V gene.

CDR3 coding DNA: TGTGCCAGCAGCTCCAACCAAGAGACCCAGTACTTC. Protein: CASSSNQETQYF. J is TRBJ2-5 and V is TRBV7-2; D gene uncertain. V was cut by 4 bases and J by 0 bases, with 3 bases left in between. Germline loops: CDR1 SGHTA, CDR2 FQGNSA. The CDR3 has 12 amino acids.

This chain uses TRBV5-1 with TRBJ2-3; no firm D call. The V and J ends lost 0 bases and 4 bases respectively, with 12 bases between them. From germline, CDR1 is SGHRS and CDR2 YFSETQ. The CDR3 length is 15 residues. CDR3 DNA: TGCGCCAGCAGCTTGGTAGCAACACCCCCAGATACGCAGTATTTT. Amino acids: CASSLVATPPDTQYF.

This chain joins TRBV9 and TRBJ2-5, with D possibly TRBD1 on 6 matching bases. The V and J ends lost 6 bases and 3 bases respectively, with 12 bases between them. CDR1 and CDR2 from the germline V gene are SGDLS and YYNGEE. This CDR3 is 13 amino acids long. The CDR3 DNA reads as TGTGCCAGCAACAGGGACGGAAAAGAGACCCAGTACTTC. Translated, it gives CASNRDGKETQYF.

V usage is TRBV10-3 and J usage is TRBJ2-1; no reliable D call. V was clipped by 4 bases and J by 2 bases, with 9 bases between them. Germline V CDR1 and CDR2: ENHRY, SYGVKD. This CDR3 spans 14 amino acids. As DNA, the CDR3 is TGTGCCATCAGTGGGGCCCCCACCTACAATGAGCAGTTCTTC. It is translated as CAISGAPTYNEQFF.

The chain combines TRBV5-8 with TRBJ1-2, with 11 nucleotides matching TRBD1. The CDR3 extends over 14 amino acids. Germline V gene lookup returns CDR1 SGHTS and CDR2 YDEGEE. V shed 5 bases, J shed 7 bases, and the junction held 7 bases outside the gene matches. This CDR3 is CASSLRTGGFGYTF. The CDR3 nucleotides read TGTGCCAGCAGTTTAAGGACAGGGGGCTTTGGCTACACCTTC.

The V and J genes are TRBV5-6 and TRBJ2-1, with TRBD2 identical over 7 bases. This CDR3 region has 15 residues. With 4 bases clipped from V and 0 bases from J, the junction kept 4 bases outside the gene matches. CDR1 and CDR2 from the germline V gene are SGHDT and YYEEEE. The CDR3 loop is CASSRSGVSYNEQFF. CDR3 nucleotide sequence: TGTGCCAGCAGCCGAAGCGGGGTCTCCTACAATGAGCAGTTCTTC.

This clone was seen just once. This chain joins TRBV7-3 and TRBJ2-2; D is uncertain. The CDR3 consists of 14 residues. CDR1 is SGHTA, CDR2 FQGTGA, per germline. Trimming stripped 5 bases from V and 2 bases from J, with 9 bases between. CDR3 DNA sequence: TGTGCCAGCAGCAGGGCCTCCAACACCGGGGAGCTGTTTTTT. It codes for CASSRASNTGELFF.

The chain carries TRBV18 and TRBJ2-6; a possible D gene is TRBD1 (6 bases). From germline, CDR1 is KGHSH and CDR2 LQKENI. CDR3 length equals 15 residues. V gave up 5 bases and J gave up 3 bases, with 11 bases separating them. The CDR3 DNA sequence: TGTGCCAGCTCAGCAGGGGTTGTTGGGGCCAACGTCCTGACTTTC. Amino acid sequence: CASSAGVVGANVLTF.